These T cell receptor beta chains were read from a single sample in a study of cytotoxic CD8 clonotypes in ibrutinib-treated CLL. Repertoires were generated with immunoSEQ multiplex PCR, while TCRdb's copy carries only in-frame clones and drops some. This sample carries 150,000 to 200,000 clones, approximately 90% of them seen once, and the ten largest clones take roughly 3%. Source: PBMCs, taken at disease progression, from a patient treated with ibrutinib. These receptors all come from a human donor with chronic lymphocytic leukemia. Both conserved end residues are part of each CDR3. The size of a clone is reported for some rows only, either as once, few or many, or as a class for expanded clones.

CASSWTPKGSSYNEQFF NA TRBV7-3
CASRLVVSRTDTQYF NA TRBV12-2
CATTLWGQGNSPQHF NA TRBV11-3
CASREQFGANVLTF NA TRBV5-4
CASSLMGTGAGEKLFF once TRBV5-1
CASSLAATSGINEQFF NA TRBV5-1
CASSPGTSAYEQYF NA TRBV27
CASSPTTRTSSLYEQYF NA TRBV9
CALTGQGWPGNTEAFF NA TRBV30
CATLPDKVRGWGGELFF NA TRBV13
CASSPGENIQYF NA TRBV18
CASKVTSGMWAYEQYF once TRBV5-1
CASIRGYSYEQYF once TRBV28
CAWSVGRYYEQYF NA TRBV30
CATAPGPTDHWAGNTIYF NA TRBV10-3
CARSRTGTSGNTIYF NA TRBV5-3
CASAPGAGATDTQYF NA TRBV19
CASSLEAGIGGNTEAFF NA TRBV7-3
CASSEYGSELRGYTF NA TRBV25-1
CASSPMAGSTDTQYF NA TRBV18
CASSVDGQPQHF NA TRBV2
CASSEARLAGGTKNIQYF NA TRBV2
CASSFTGGGEQYF once TRBV7-9
CASTFQGTGVGNEQFF NA TRBV9
CASSQGARGPTEAFF few TRBV14
CASSLALAGGVNEQFF NA TRBV7-2
CASSLGFVGRGYTF NA TRBV5-4
CAWNSGTGVTGQYF NA TRBV30
CASSLGGAYYEQYF NA TRBV28
CASSLVGSGSSYEQYF NA TRBV7-8
CASSEEAGWASEQFF NA TRBV6-1
CASRQGATNEKLFF NA TRBV7-9
CASSSQGLAGVAGELFF NA TRBV5-6
CASSVGQAYTDTQYF NA TRBV28
CASSHSREGGYTF NA TRBV7-6
CSVVEGHFTYEQYF NA TRBV29-1
CASSSPSGGKNTGELFF NA TRBV7-3
CASKTSLNTGELFF few TRBV19
CASSLGPGGFNEQFF NA TRBV5-8
CASSLTLAGGLNEQYF NA TRBV7-2
CASSLVVRTGEQYF NA TRBV7-2
CASSSPRQGGRGSYNEQFF NA TRBV28
CASSPQRGPGGYEQYF NA TRBV18
CASSQYRGDTEAFF NA TRBV5-1
CASSTRPGLSSSYNEQFF NA TRBV5-1
CASSPRTAKYYGYTF NA TRBV27
CASSRDSSTDTQYF NA TRBV19
CASSLGTGPTGELFF NA TRBV7-3
CASSLGRGYTGELFF NA TRBV27
CASSEGIGPPYEQYF NA TRBV10-1
CASSEEALIISGGYFF NA TRBV6-1
CSVWGPGRNTEAFF NA TRBV29-1
CASSLFPPSGTGGAFHQPQHF NA TRBV27
CASRRTGTGIDTQYF NA TRBV27
CASPASRVGSGANVLTF NA TRBV2
CASTLAGDYGYTF NA TRBV5-6
CASARTSARQFF few TRBV19
CASSIDVGSNEQFF NA TRBV19
CASSTDRGDYGYTF NA TRBV5-6
CAWSVTGGLAGVGAEQYF NA TRBV30